These 16 T cell receptor beta chains originate from one sample sequenced in a study of early stage breast cancer tumors. Assay: immunoSEQ multiplex PCR; the TCRdb copy retains only in-frame clones and omits some. This table has roughly 60,000 clones, 65% to 80% appearing once. The sample consisted of blood. Receptors originate from a young adult with breast cancer.

This clone was counted a single time. This chain uses TRBV6-1 with TRBJ2-1; the D gene is possibly TRBD2 (5 bases). This CDR3 is built from 14 residues. The germline V and J ends were trimmed by 10 bases and 6 bases, with 19 bases remaining between them. Looked up from germline, CDR1 is MNHNS and CDR2 is SASEGT. The CDR3, as DNA: TGTGCCACACCTAGGGAGCCCCCCATCAATGAGCAGTTCTTC. Protein: CATPREPPINEQFF.

This chain connects TRBV4-1 to TRBJ2-7, with unresolved D. Germline values: CDR1 MGHRA, CDR2 YSYEKL. V lost 2 bases and J lost 3, with 14 bases in between. The CDR3 is made up of 15 amino acids. The CDR3: CASSQTPGPLYEQYF. CDR3 in DNA: TGCGCCAGCAGCCAAACCCCCGGCCCCCTCTACGAGCAGTACTTC.

The genes are TRBV29-1 and TRBJ1-1; D remains unclear. CDR3 length: 13 residues. V gave up 7 bases and J gave up 0 bases, with 12 bases separating them. Germline CDR1 SQVTM, CDR2 ANQGSEA. In DNA form, the CDR3 reads TGCAGCGCCCAACGGGAGGTGAACACTGAAGCTTTCTTT. It encodes CSAQREVNTEAFF.

The chain is built from TRBV6-1 and TRBJ1-5; D gene uncertain. Germline V gives CDR1 MNHNS, CDR2 SASEGT. Trimming stripped 1 base from V and 0 bases from J, with 16 bases between. CDR3 size: 18 residues. The CDR3 region is CASSEVPPGPYSNQPQHF. Written as DNA, the CDR3 is TGTGCCAGCAGTGAAGTCCCCCCCGGTCCATATAGCAATCAGCCCCAGCATTTT.

This chain connects TRBV7-6 to TRBJ2-3; TRBD2 matches at 11 bases. The germline gives CDR1 SGHVS, CDR2 FNYEAQ. With 5 bases clipped from V and 5 bases from J, the junction kept 9 bases outside the gene matches. The CDR3 loop spans 16 amino acids. This CDR3 is CASSLTSGNFGDTQYF. CDR3 DNA: TGTGCCAGCAGCCTGACTAGCGGGAATTTTGGAGATACGCAGTATTTT. Full variable domain (missing parts from reference TRBV7-6 and TRBJ2-3): GAGVSQSPRYKVTKRGQDVALRCDPISGHVSLYWYRQALGQGPEFLTYFNYEAQQDKSGLPNDRFSAERPEGSISTLTIQRTEQRDSAMYRCASSLTSGNFGDTQYFGPGTRLTVL.

The V call is TRBV6-1, the J call TRBJ1-4; D remains unclear. Trimming shortened V by 7 bases and J by 0 bases, and 9 bases separated the two germline ends. CDR3 length: 14 amino acids. CDR1 MNHNS and CDR2 SASEGT come from the germline V gene. CDR3 protein: CASKPGSTNEKLFF. As DNA, the CDR3 is TGTGCCAGCAAACCCGGGTCAACTAATGAAAAACTGTTTTTT.

This sequence joins TRBV10-3 and TRBJ2-5; TRBD1 aligns across 7 bases. The V gene's germline CDR1 is ENHRY and CDR2 SYGVKD. The CDR3 length is 13 residues. Losses at the gene ends were 6 bases for V and 2 bases for J; bases not matched to a gene: 3. In DNA form, the CDR3 reads TGTGCCATCAGGAGGGACAGACAAGAGACCCAGTACTTC. The encoded protein is CAIRRDRQETQYF.

The chain recombines TRBV6-1 with TRBJ1-1; weak D call: TRBD1 (5 bases). CDR3 length: 14 residues. The V end lost 9 bases, the J end lost 0 bases, and 14 bases lay between the germline ends. Germline lookup yields CDR1 MNHNS and CDR2 SASEGT. CDR3 sequence reads: CASRNRTLNTEAFF. For the CDR3, the DNA is TGTGCCAGTAGAAACAGGACCCTGAACACTGAAGCTTTCTTT.

This chain links TRBV4-2 with TRBJ1-3; 12 nucleotides align to TRBD1. The germline gives CDR1 LGHNA, CDR2 YNFKEQ. The CDR3 sequence is 20 residues long. Germline trimming cut 4 bases from V and 2 bases from J; bases unmatched to any gene: 15. The CDR3 nucleotides are TGTGCCAGCAGCCGATCGCCGGGACAGGGGGCGGCTAAGCCTGGAAACACCATATATTTT. It codes for CASSRSPGQGAAKPGNTIYF.

In this sample, this clone turned up once. The J gene is TRBJ1-5, the V gene TRBV7-8, with a weak D call TRBD1 (6 bases). V lost 5 bases to trimming and J lost 2 bases, with 19 bases between them. In germline, CDR1 is SGHVS, CDR2 FQNEAQ. The CDR3 runs 17 residues. The DNA of the CDR3 is TGTGCCAGCAGCCCCTCCGGGGGCACAGCGGGCAATCAGCCCCAGCATTTT. It translates to CASSPSGGTAGNQPQHF.

J is TRBJ1-2 and V is TRBV7-9, with 8 nucleotides matching TRBD1. From germline, CDR1 is SEHNR and CDR2 FQNEAQ (reference sequence). After removal of 4 bases from V and 4 bases from J, the junction contained 14 bases not matched to a gene. The CDR3 has 17 amino acids. In DNA, the CDR3 is TGTGCCAGCAGCTCGGACTATAAAGGACAGGGTATCTATGGCTACACCTTC. Its protein is CASSSDYKGQGIYGYTF.

The chain recombines TRBV19 with TRBJ2-2; D remains ambiguous. CDR1 and CDR2 from the germline V gene are LNHDA and SQIVND (reference sequence). CDR3 length equals 11 residues. The germline V and J ends were trimmed by 3 bases and 7 bases, with 3 bases remaining between them. The CDR3 DNA reads as TGTGCCAGTAGTATTAACGGGGAGCTGTTTTTT. Protein: CASSINGELFF.

This clone has more than one count but fewer than ten. V usage is TRBV2 and J usage is TRBJ1-2; D uncertain. Germline values: CDR1 SNHLY, CDR2 FYNNEI. Trimming cost V 7 bases and J 4 bases, with 10 bases left between them. CDR3 size: 12 residues. The CDR3 coding sequence is TGTGCCAGCATGGCGGGTTTCTATGGCTACACCTTC. This gives the protein CASMAGFYGYTF.

CDR3 sequence reads: CASTGRGQGSYEQYF. CDR3 DNA sequence: TGTGCCAGCACCGGAAGGGGACAGGGATCCTACGAGCAGTACTTC. This chain links TRBV6-1 with TRBJ2-7; 9 nucleotides match TRBD1. The CDR3 covers 15 residues. Germline lookup yields CDR1 MNHNS and CDR2 SASEGT. V shed 7 bases and J 1 base; nucleotides not matched to a gene: 8.

The V and J genes are TRBV10-3 and TRBJ2-7, with a weak D call TRBD2 (6 bases). Germline V gene data show CDR1 as ENHRY and CDR2 as SYGVKD. The CDR3 totals 13 residues. With 4 bases removed from V and 3 bases from J, the gap between germline ends came to 10 bases. This chain's CDR3 is CAISGREDYEQYF. DNA of the CDR3: TGTGCCATCAGTGGCAGGGAGGACTACGAGCAGTACTTC.

The rearrangement uses TRBV6-6 and TRBJ1-6; TRBD1 might be the D (5 bases). Trimming left V 7 bases short and J 9 bases short, with 10 bases between. Germline V lookup: CDR1 MNHNY, CDR2 SVGAGI (reference sequence). The CDR3 is made up of 12 amino acids. CDR3 region: CASTGNSSPLHF. The CDR3 DNA reads TGTGCCAGCACAGGGAACAGTTCACCCCTCCACTTT.